These T cell receptor beta chains were read from a single sample in a study of T cells in Graves' hyperthyroidism and ophthalmopathy. TCRdb re-derived calls from the multiplex PCR reads in MiXCR, one entry per CDR3 protein. The sample lists around 450,000 distinct CDR3 sequences; around 13% were seen once. Sequencing used blood. The receptors come from a woman between 18 and 29 years old with Graves' hyperthyroidism. Both conserved end residues are part of each CDR3. Each record gives: clone size, D gene, J gene, V gene, CDR3 DNA, CDR3 protein. The D gene is left open where the match is weak. Rows may omit the clone size; those that give it use once, few, many or a size class.

>many|.|TRBJ2-5|TRBV29-1
TGCAGCGTTGAAGATTACCCGGGACAAGGGCCAGAGACCCAGTACTTC
CSVEDYPGQGPETQYF
>many|TRBD1|TRBJ1-5|TRBV2
TGTGCCAGCAGTCAGCGGGACAGGAGCGATCAGCCCCAGCATTTT
CASSQRDRSDQPQHF
>.|.|TRBJ2-1|TRBV6-1
TGTGCCAGCCCTGCCAGCCGGCGAGGAAACAATGAGCAGTTCTTC
CASPASRRGNNEQFF
>.|.|TRBJ2-6|TRBV12-3/TRBV12-4
TGTGCCAGCAGCACCGGGGGCCGGCAGGAAGGGGCCAACGTCCTGACTTTC
CASSTGGRQEGANVLTF
>many|TRBD1|TRBJ1-2|TRBV28
TGTGCCAGCAGTTTAGGGACAGGGACCTATGGCTACACCTTC
CASSLGTGTYGYTF
>.|.|TRBJ1-1|TRBV18
TGTGCCAGCTCACCCTTGCTGGGGACGTTGACTGAAGCTTTCTTT
CASSPLLGTLTEAFF
>many|.|TRBJ1-1|TRBV28
TGTGCCAGCAGTTTAAGGCGGGAACTCAACACTGAAGCTTTCTTT
CASSLRRELNTEAFF
>.|.|TRBJ2-7|TRBV20-1
TGCAGTGCTAGAGATGGGGCAGGAGCCTCCTACGAGCAGTACTTC
CSARDGAGASYEQYF
>few|.|TRBJ2-1|TRBV7-3
TGTGCCAGCAGTTACTCGGAAAGCTCCTACAATGAGCAGTTCTTC
CASSYSESSYNEQFF
>.|.|TRBJ1-5|TRBV27
TGTGCCAGCAGTTTTGTAGGGGATCAGCCCCAGCATTTT
CASSFVGDQPQHF
>.|.|TRBJ2-5|TRBV11-2
TGTGCCAGCAGCCTACGCATAAACCGAGGGAATTTGGAGACCCAGTACTTC
CASSLRINRGNLETQYF
>many|TRBD1|TRBJ2-7|TRBV12-3/TRBV12-4
TGTGCCAGCAGTTTTAGGGGGCTCTACGAGCAGTACTTC
CASSFRGLYEQYF
>many|.|TRBJ2-7|TRBV3-1
TGTGCCAGCAGCCAATCCGGGAACTACGAGCAGTACTTC
CASSQSGNYEQYF